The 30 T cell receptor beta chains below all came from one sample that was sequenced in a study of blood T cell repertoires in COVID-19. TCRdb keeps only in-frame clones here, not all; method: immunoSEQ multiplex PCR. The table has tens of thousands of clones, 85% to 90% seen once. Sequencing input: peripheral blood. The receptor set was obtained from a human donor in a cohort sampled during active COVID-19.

The CDR3 DNA is TGTGCCAGCAGTGAGCAGGGGCCCTATAATTCACCCCTCCACTTT. It encodes CASSEQGPYNSPLHF. The chain recombines TRBV2 with TRBJ1-6, with D perhaps matching TRBD1 (6 bases). CDR3 length: 15 amino acids. Trimming removed 3 bases at V and 2 bases at J, with 8 bases between. Per the germline V gene, CDR1 is SNHLY and CDR2 is FYNNEI.

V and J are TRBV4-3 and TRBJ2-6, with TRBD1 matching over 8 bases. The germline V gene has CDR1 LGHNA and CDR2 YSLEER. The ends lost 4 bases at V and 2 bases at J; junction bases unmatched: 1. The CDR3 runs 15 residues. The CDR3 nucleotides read TGCGCCAGCAGCCCGACAGGGGCTGGGGCCAACGTCCTGACTTTC. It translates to CASSPTGAGANVLTF.

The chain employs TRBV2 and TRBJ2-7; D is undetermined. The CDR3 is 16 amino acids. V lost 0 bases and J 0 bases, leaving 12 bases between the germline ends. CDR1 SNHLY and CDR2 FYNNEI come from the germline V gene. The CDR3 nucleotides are TGTGCCAGCAGTGAAGCGCCCCTGTACAGCTCCTACGAGCAGTACGTC. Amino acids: CASSEAPLYSSYEQYV.

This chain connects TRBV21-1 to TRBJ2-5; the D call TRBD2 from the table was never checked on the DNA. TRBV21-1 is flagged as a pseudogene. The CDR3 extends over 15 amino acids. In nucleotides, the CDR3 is TGTGCCAGCAGCTCCAAGAGGGGGGGCGGAGAGACCCAGTACTTC. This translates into CASSSKRGGGETQYF.

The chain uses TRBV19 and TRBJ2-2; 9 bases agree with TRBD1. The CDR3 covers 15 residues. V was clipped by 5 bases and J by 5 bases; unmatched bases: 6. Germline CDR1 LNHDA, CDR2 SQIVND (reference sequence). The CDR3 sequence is CASSVQGAGTGELFF. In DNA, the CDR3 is TGTGCCAGTAGTGTACAGGGGGCGGGAACCGGGGAGCTGTTTTTT. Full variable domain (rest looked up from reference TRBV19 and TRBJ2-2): DGGITQSPKYLFRKEGQNVTLSCEQNLNHDAMYWYRQDPGQGLRLIYYSQIVNDFQKGDIAEGYSVSREKKESFPLTVTSAQKNPTAFYLCASSVQGAGTGELFFGEGSRLTVL.

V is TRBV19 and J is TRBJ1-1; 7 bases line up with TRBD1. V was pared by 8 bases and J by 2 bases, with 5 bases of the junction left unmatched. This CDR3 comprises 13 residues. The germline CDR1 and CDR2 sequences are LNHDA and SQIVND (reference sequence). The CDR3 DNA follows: TGTGCCAGTTCGGACAGGCTAAACACTGAAGCTTTCTTT. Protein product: CASSDRLNTEAFF.

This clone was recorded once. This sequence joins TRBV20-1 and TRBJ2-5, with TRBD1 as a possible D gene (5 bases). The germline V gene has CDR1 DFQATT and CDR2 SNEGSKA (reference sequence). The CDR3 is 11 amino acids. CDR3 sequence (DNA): TGCAGCCCCGAAAGGGGAGAGACCCAGTACTTC. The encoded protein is CSPERGETQYF.

The CDR3 DNA sequence: TGTGCCAGCAGCCCCACAGGGATAGCTGGCTACACCTTC. Translating it yields CASSPTGIAGYTF. The gene calls are TRBV7-8 and TRBJ1-2; a weak D match, TRBD1 (6 bases). The germline V and J ends were trimmed by 5 bases and 7 bases, with 14 bases remaining between them. In germline, CDR1 is SGHVS, CDR2 FQNEAQ. This CDR3 has 13 amino acids.

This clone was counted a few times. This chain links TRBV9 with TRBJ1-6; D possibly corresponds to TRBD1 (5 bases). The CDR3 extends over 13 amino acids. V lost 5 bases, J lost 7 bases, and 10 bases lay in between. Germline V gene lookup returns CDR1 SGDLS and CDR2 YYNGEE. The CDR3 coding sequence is TGTGCCAGCAGTGCAGGGCACAATTCACCCCTCCACTTT. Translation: CASSAGHNSPLHF.

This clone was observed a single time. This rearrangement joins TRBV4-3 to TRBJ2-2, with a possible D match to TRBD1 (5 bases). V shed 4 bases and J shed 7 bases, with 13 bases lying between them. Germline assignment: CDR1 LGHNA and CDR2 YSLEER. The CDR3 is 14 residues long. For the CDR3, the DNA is TGCGCCAGCAGCCCGGGTCGACAGTTCGGGGAGCTGTTTTTT. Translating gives CASSPGRQFGELFF.

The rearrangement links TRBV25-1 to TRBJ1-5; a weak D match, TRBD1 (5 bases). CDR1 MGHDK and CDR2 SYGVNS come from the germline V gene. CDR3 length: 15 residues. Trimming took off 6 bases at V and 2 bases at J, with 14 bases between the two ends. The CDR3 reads CASSSTGEGNQPQHF. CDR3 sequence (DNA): TGTGCCAGCAGCTCGACGGGGGAAGGCAATCAGCCCCAGCATTTT.

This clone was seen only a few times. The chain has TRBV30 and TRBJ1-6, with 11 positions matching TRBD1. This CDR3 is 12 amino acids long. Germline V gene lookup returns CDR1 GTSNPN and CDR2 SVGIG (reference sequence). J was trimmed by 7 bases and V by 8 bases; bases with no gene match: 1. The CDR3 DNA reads TGTGCCGGGACAGGGGGGAATTCACCCCTCCACTTT. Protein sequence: CAGTGGNSPLHF.

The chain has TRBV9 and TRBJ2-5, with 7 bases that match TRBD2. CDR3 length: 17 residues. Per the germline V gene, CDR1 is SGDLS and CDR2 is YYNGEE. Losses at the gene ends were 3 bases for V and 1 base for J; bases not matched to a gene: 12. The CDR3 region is CASSAGRVTGGQETQYF. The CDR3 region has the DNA TGTGCCAGCAGCGCCGGAAGGGTCACGGGGGGCCAAGAGACCCAGTACTTC.

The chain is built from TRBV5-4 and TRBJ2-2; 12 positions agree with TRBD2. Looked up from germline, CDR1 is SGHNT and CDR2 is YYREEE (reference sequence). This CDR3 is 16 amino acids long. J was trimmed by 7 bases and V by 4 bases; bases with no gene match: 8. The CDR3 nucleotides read TGTGCCAGCAGCCGGGGACTAGCGGGTAGTGACGGGGAGCTGTTTTTT. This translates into CASSRGLAGSDGELFF.

CDR3 DNA sequence: TGTGCCAGCAGTGAGAGACGGAGGAACACTGAAGCTTTCTTT. This gives the protein CASSERRRNTEAFF. The chain uses TRBV6-1 and TRBJ1-1; D ambiguous. V lost 3 bases, J lost 1 base, and 9 bases lay in between. Germline CDR1 reads MNHNS; CDR2 reads SASEGT. The CDR3 loop spans 14 amino acids.

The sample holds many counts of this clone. The CDR3, as DNA: TGTGCCAGCAGTGAAGCGCCTGCGGGTCCTAGCTATGGCTACACCTTC. This codes for CASSEAPAGPSYGYTF. This chain connects TRBV2 to TRBJ1-2; D unclear. The CDR3 is 16 residues long. Germline V CDR1 and CDR2: SNHLY, FYNNEI. V gave up 0 bases and J gave up 4 bases, with 15 bases separating them.

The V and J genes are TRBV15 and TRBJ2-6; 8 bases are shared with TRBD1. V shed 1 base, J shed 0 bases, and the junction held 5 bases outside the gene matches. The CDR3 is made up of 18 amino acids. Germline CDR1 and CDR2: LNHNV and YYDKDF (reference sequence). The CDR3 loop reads CATSRVGTGYSGANVLTF. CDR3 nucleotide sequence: TGTGCCACCAGCAGAGTCGGGACAGGTTACTCTGGGGCCAACGTCCTGACTTTC.

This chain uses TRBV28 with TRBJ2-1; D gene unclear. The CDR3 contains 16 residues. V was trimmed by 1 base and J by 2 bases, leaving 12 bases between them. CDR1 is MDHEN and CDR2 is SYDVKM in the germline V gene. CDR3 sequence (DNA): TGTGCCAGCAGTTTATCTGGCGGATCCCCCTACAATGAGCAGTTCTTC. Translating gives CASSLSGGSPYNEQFF.

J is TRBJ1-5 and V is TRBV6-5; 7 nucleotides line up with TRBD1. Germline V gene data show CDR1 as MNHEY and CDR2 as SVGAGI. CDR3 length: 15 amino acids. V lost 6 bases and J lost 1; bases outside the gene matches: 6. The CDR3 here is CASSSGTVSNQPQHF. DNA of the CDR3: TGTGCCAGCAGCTCCGGGACAGTCAGCAATCAGCCCCAGCATTTT.

The CDR3 region has the DNA TGTGCCAGCAGCCCCAGCTATGGTCGGGAATCCTACGAGCAGTACTTC. Translating gives CASSPSYGRESYEQYF. The V gene is TRBV7-8, the J gene TRBJ2-7; possibly TRBD2 for D (5 bases). Trimming cost V 5 bases and J 1 base, with 18 bases left between them. The germline CDR1 and CDR2 sequences are SGHVS and FQNEAQ. The CDR3 is 16 residues long.

Here the CDR3 reads CASSEKLAGGEFF. The CDR3, as DNA: TGTGCCAGCAGTGAAAAACTAGCGGGAGGGGAGTTCTTC. V gene TRBV6-1 combines with J gene TRBJ2-1, with 13 positions matching TRBD2. The CDR3 has 13 residues. Germline V gives CDR1 MNHNS, CDR2 SASEGT. Unmatched junction bases numbered 3, after V lost 2 bases and J lost 14 bases.

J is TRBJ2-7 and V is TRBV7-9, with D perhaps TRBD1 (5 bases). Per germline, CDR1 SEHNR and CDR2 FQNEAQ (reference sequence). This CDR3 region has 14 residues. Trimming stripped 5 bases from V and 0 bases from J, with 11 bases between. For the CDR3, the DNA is TGTGCCAGCAGCCAAGCCAGGGTCTCCTACGAGCAGTACTTC. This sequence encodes CASSQARVSYEQYF.

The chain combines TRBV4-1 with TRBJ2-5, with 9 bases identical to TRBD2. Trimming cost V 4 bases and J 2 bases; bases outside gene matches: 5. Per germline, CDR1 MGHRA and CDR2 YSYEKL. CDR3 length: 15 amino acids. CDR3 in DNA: TGCGCCAGCAGCCCCCAAGCGGGGGGACAAGAGACCCAGTACTTC. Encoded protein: CASSPQAGGQETQYF.

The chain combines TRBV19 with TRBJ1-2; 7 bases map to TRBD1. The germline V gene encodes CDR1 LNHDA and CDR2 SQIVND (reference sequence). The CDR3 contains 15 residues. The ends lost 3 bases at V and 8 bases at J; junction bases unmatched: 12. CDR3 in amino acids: CASSIQPRQGEGYTF. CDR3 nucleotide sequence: TGTGCCAGTAGTATTCAACCAAGACAGGGTGAGGGCTACACCTTC.

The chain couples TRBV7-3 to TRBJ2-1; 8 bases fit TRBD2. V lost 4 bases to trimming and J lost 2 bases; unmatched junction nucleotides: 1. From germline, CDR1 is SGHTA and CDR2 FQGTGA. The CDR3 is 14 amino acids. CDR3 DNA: TGTGCCAGCAGCTCGGGACTAGCCTACAATGAGCAGTTCTTC. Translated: CASSSGLAYNEQFF.

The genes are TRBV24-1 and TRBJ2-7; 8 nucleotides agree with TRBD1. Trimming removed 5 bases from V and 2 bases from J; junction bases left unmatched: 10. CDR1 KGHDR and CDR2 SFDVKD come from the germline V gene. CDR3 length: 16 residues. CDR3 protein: CATSGPGQGRTYEQYV. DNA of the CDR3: TGTGCCACCAGTGGTCCCGGACAGGGTCGAACCTACGAGCAGTACGTC.

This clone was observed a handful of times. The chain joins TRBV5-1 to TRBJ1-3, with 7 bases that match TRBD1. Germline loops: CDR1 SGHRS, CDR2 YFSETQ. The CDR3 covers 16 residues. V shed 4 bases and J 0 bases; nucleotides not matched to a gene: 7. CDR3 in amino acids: CASSQTGVSSGNTIYF. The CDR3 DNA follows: TGCGCCAGCAGCCAAACAGGGGTCTCCTCTGGAAACACCATATATTTT.

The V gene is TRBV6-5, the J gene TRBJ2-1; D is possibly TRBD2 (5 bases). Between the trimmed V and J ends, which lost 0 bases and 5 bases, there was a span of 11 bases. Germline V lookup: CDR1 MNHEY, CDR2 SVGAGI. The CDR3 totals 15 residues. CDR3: CASSYSSVSNNEQFF. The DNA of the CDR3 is TGTGCCAGCAGTTACTCTAGCGTGAGCAACAATGAGCAGTTCTTC.

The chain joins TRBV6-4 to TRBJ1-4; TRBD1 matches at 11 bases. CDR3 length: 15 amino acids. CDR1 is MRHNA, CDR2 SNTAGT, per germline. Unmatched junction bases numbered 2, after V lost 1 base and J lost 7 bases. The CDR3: CASSDLDRGLEKLFF. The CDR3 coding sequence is TGTGCCAGCAGTGACTTGGACAGGGGGCTTGAAAAACTGTTTTTT.

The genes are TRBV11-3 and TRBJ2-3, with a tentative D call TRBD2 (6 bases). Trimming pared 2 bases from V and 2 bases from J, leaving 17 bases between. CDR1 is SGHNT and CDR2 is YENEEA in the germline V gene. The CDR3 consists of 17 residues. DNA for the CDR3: TGTGCCAGCAGCTTAATCTTCGCTAGCGACAACACAGATACGCAGTATTTT. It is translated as CASSLIFASDNTDTQYF.